This T cell receptor beta chain is drawn from a study of identical twins. TCRdb re-analysed the 5' RACE reads in MiXCR, keeping a single row per CDR3 protein. The table lists roughly 480,000 distinct CDR3 sequences, roughly 24% of them singletons. The trim removed 4 bases at V and 6 bases at J, leaving 11 bases unmatched. The CDR3 contains 16 residues. In germline, CDR1 is LGHNA, CDR2 YSLEER. This same sample was also part of a study on T cells expressing NK-cell markers.

Sequences were obtained from CD4+ T cells sorted from blood. The rearrangement links TRBV4-3 to TRBJ2-7, with 11 bases fitting TRBD2. The receptor was isolated from a woman aged 18-29 years in good health. CDR3 sequence: CASSRQTSGKFGEQYF. The DNA for the CDR3 is TGCGCCAGCAGCCGGCAGACTAGCGGGAAATTCGGCGAGCAGTACTTC.